These T cell receptor beta chains were read from a single sample in a study of OX40 agonist ivuxolimab in advanced cancers. The assay was immunoSEQ multiplex PCR, and TCRdb's table has in-frame clones only and misses some. The profile covers 19,000 or so clones, with 86% appearing a single time and approximately 15% taken by the ten largest. The sample here was CD4+ or CD8+ T cells sorted from blood, taken in a trial of the OX40 agonist ivuxolimab. The receptors here all came from an adult with an advanced solid tumor such as melanoma, head and neck, liver or kidney cancer. CDR3s include the opening cysteine and the closing phenylalanine or tryptophan. Each record gives: V gene, J gene, CDR3 length, clone size, D gene, CDR3 DNA, CDR3 protein. The D gene is left open where the match is weak. Clone size appears in some rows only: once, few, many, or a class for an expanded clone.

>TRBV9|TRBJ1-6|16|.|.
TGTGCCAGCAGCAACGACTTGAGGGGGGGAAATTCACCCCTCCACTTT
CASSNDLRGGNSPLHF
>TRBV2|TRBJ2-3|17|.|TRBD1
TGTGCCAGCAGTGCCCCCCCGGGCAGGGGGCAGGGAGATACGCAGTATTTT
CASSAPPGRGQGDTQYF
>TRBV7-2|TRBJ2-7|15|.|TRBD2
TGTGCCAGCAGCTTCCCCGGGACTAGTATGCCCGAGCAGTACTTC
CASSFPGTSMPEQYF
>TRBV29-1|TRBJ2-7|13|.|.
TGCAGCGTTAGTCGCGGGCACTCCTACGAGCAGTACTTC
CSVSRGHSYEQYF
>TRBV11-3|TRBJ2-5|14|.|TRBD1
TGTGCCAGCAGCTTCTTGACAGGGCGTGAGACCCAGTACTTC
CASSFLTGRETQYF
>TRBV15|TRBJ2-3|18|.|TRBD2
TGTGCCACCAGCAGAGGGGGGTCGGCGGGAGGCGGGACAGATACGCAGTATTTT
CATSRGGSAGGGTDTQYF
>TRBV20-1|TRBJ1-1|10|.|.
TGCAGTGCTATATCCACTGAAGCTTTCTTT
CSAISTEAFF
>TRBV6-6|TRBJ1-3|12|.|.
TGTGCCAGCAGCCTCTCTGGAAACACCATATATTTT
CASSLSGNTIYF
>TRBV9|TRBJ1-2|14|.|.
TGTGCCAGCAGCACCCAACCCATCCCGGATGACTACACCTTC
CASSTQPIPDDYTF
>TRBV5-1|TRBJ2-1|18|once|.
TGCGCCAGCAGCTTAAGCCCAGGTGGGGTGAAACCCTACAATGAGCAGTTCTTC
CASSLSPGGVKPYNEQFF
>TRBV7-3|TRBJ1-3|13|.|.
TGTGCCAGCAGCTCCGAGGGGGGAAACACCATATATTTT
CASSSEGGNTIYF
>TRBV4-2|TRBJ1-2|15|.|TRBD1
TGTGCCAGCAGCCAAGATGGGACAGGAAACTATGGCTACACCTTC
CASSQDGTGNYGYTF
>TRBV7-2|TRBJ2-7|16|.|TRBD2
TGTGCCAGCAGCTCGGGACTAGCGGGGGCCCTGAGCGAGCAGTACTTC
CASSSGLAGALSEQYF
>TRBV6-1|TRBJ2-2|15|.|.
TGTGCCAGCAGTGAAGCGGCCCACGGGGCCGGGGAGCTGTTTTTT
CASSEAAHGAGELFF
>TRBV7-3|TRBJ2-7|16|.|.
TGTGCCAGCAGCCCCCCCGTTTTGGGCCTAATTGGCGAGCAGTACTTC
CASSPPVLGLIGEQYF
>TRBV4-2|TRBJ1-1|16|.|.
TGTGCCAGCAGCCAAGATGGGGCCAGTGTGAACACTGAAGCTTTCTTT
CASSQDGASVNTEAFF
>TRBV5-1|TRBJ2-7|14|.|TRBD1
TGCGCCAGCAGCTGGACAGGGTCCGCCTACGAGCAGTACTTC
CASSWTGSAYEQYF
>TRBV16|TRBJ2-3|15|.|.
TGTGCCAGCAGCCAATCCCGTGTTGGCACAGATACGCAGTATTTT
CASSQSRVGTDTQYF
>TRBV14|TRBJ2-5|15|once|TRBD2
TGTGCCAGCAGCTGGACTAGCGGATACCAAGAGACCCAGTACTTC
CASSWTSGYQETQYF
>TRBV19|TRBJ2-7|15|.|.
TGTGCCAGTAGTACGACTAGACAGGGTTCCTACGAGCAGTACTTC
CASSTTRQGSYEQYF
>TRBV4-2|TRBJ1-1|15|.|TRBD1
TGTGCCAGCAGCCCGCAGGGACAGGGAAACACTGAAGCTTTCTTT
CASSPQGQGNTEAFF
>TRBV7-3|TRBJ2-3|16|.|TRBD2
TGTGCCAGCAGCTCCTCTAGGGCGGGAGGCTCAGATACGCAGTATTTT
CASSSSRAGGSDTQYF
>TRBV6-1|TRBJ1-5|18|.|TRBD1
TGTGCCAGCAGTGAAGTGGCAGGGGGGGCCCATAGCAATCAGCCCCAGCATTTT
CASSEVAGGAHSNQPQHF
>TRBV11-3|TRBJ2-7|13|.|.
TGTGCCAGCAGCTTAGGGCCCAGGGACGAGCAGTACTTC
CASSLGPRDEQYF
>TRBV12-5|TRBJ1-3|14|.|TRBD1
TGTGCTAGTGGTGGGACAGTCTCTGGAAACACCATATATTTT
CASGGTVSGNTIYF
>TRBV4-2|TRBJ2-7|14|once|.
TGTGCCAGCAGCGGTCAGGGGGGCGGATACGAGCAGTACTTC
CASSGQGGGYEQYF
>TRBV9|TRBJ2-1|12|.|.
TGTGCCAGCAGCGGACCGGCCAATGGTCAGTTCTTC
CASSGPANGQFF
>TRBV11-2|TRBJ2-7|15|.|TRBD2
TGTGCCAGCAGCTCCGGACTAGCGGGAGCTCGCGAGCAGTACTTC
CASSSGLAGAREQYF
>TRBV4-1|TRBJ2-3|13|few|.
TGCGCCAGCAGCCAGGAGGACGGAGATACGCAGTATTTT
CASSQEDGDTQYF
>TRBV29-1|TRBJ1-4|13|.|.
TGCAGCGTCCTATACCCGGGGGGCGAAAAACTGTTTTTT
CSVLYPGGEKLFF
>TRBV5-8|TRBJ1-4|17|.|TRBD1
TGTGCCAGCAGCTTGGGGACAGGGGGCCTACGGGAGGAAAAACTGTTTTTT
CASSLGTGGLREEKLFF
>TRBV5-1|TRBJ2-3|12|.|.
TGCGCCAGCAGGGCGGGGCGAGATACGCAGTATTTT
CASRAGRDTQYF
>TRBV6-5|TRBJ2-3|14|.|.
TGTGCCAGCAGGGGGCTCCTTACGGGAGATACGCAGTATTTT
CASRGLLTGDTQYF
>TRBV7-9|TRBJ2-6|17|.|.
TGTGCCAGCAGCTCCGCCACCGGGGCGTCTGGGGCCAACGTCCTGACTTTC
CASSSATGASGANVLTF
>TRBV7-6|TRBJ2-5|11|few|.
TGTGCCAGCAGCTCAGGGGGGGCCCAGTACTTC
CASSSGGAQYF
>TRBV30|TRBJ1-6|11|.|.
TGTGCCTGGAGCGCGGTTTCACCCCTCCACTTT
CAWSAVSPLHF
>TRBV7-9|TRBJ2-7|14|.|.
TGTGCCAGCAGCTTAATAGGAGGGGGCGACGAGCAGTACTTC
CASSLIGGGDEQYF
>TRBV5-1|TRBJ2-1|13|.|.
TGCGCCAGCAGCTTGGAAAGGCCCCAGGAGCAGTTCTTC
CASSLERPQEQFF
>TRBV7-2|TRBJ2-2|14|.|.
TGTGCCAGCACCAAGGACATTATCACCGGGGAGCTGTTTTTT
CASTKDIITGELFF
>TRBV5-4|TRBJ2-7|15|.|TRBD1
TGTGCCAGCAGCTTGGGGGCAGGGGGTCCCCACGAGCAGTACTTC
CASSLGAGGPHEQYF
>TRBV7-3|TRBJ2-1|15|.|TRBD2
TGTGCCAGCAGCCCTAGCGGGGGGACCTACAATGAGCAGTTCTTC
CASSPSGGTYNEQFF
>TRBV7-3|TRBJ2-1|15|.|TRBD1
TGTGCCAGCAGCTTGACAGGGGGATCCTACAATGAGCAGTTCTTC
CASSLTGGSYNEQFF
>TRBV4-3|TRBJ2-3|16|.|.
TGCGCCAGCAGCCCCGTGTGGCTTAGGGGGGCAGATACGCAGTATTTT
CASSPVWLRGADTQYF
>TRBV15|TRBJ2-2|15|.|.
TGTGCCACCAGCAGAGAAGACCCGAACACCGGGGAGCTGTTTTTT
CATSREDPNTGELFF
>TRBV30|TRBJ2-7|17|.|TRBD2
TGTGCCTGGAGTGTACAGCTAGCGGGAGGGCCGTGGTACGAGCAGTACTTC
CAWSVQLAGGPWYEQYF